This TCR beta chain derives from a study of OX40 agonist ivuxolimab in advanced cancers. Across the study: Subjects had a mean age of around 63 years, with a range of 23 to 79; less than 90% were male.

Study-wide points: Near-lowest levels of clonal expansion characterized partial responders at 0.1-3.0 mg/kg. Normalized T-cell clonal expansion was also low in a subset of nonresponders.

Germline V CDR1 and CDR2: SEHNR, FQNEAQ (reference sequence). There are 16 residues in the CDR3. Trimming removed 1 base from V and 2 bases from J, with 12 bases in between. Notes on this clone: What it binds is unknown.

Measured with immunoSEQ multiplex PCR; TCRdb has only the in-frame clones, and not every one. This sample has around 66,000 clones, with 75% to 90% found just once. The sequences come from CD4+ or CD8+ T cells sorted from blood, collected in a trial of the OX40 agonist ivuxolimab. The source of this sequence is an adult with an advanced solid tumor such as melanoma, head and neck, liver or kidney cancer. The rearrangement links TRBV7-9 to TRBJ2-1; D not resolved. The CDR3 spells CASSLVRGSTYNEQFF. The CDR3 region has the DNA TGTGCCAGCAGCTTAGTTCGTGGGTCCACCTACAATGAGCAGTTCTTC.